One sample yielded the 21 T cell receptor beta chains listed below, sequenced in a study of blood T cell repertoires in COVID-19. Here immunoSEQ multiplex PCR was the method, and the copy in TCRdb shows in-frame clones only, minus some. The data hold about 120,000 clones, with around 87% observed a single time. The sequenced material came from peripheral blood. These TCRs come from a woman in her 70s with acute or convalescent COVID-19.

The chain uses TRBV5-1 and TRBJ1-6, with TRBD1 identical over 7 bases. This CDR3 has 17 residues. The germline V gene encodes CDR1 SGHRS and CDR2 YFSETQ. V trimming: 0 bases; J trimming: 3 bases; junction bases outside the gene matches: 6. Written as DNA, the CDR3 is TGCGCCAGCAGCTTGGAGGGGACAGCTTTCTATAATTCACCCCTCCACTTT. Translated, it gives CASSLEGTAFYNSPLHF.

V is TRBV5-6 and J is TRBJ2-4, with 9 bases fitting TRBD2. This CDR3 spans 19 amino acids. Trimming removed 0 bases from V and 0 bases from J; junction bases left unmatched: 10. CDR1 and CDR2 (germline): SGHDT, YYEEEE. This CDR3 reads CASSLVWVSGGLAKNIQYF. The CDR3 bases are TGTGCCAGCAGCTTGGTGTGGGTTAGCGGGGGACTAGCCAAAAACATTCAGTACTTC.

A single count supports this clone. The rearrangement uses TRBV27 and TRBJ2-7; 10 bases are a match to TRBD2. The V segment lost 6 bases and the J segment 5 bases; nucleotides outside the gene matches: 7. The CDR3 has 14 residues. Germline V gene sequence: CDR1 MNHEY, CDR2 SMNVEV (reference sequence). The CDR3: CASSGGLAENEQYF. The CDR3, as DNA: TGTGCCAGCAGCGGAGGACTAGCGGAGAACGAGCAGTACTTC.

The genes are TRBV7-9 and TRBJ1-3; D is unresolved. The V gene's germline CDR1 is SEHNR and CDR2 FQNEAQ (reference sequence). V was pared by 5 bases and J by 9 bases, with 2 bases between. The CDR3 runs to 9 residues. For the CDR3, the DNA is TGTGCCAGCAGCCTCACCATATATTTT. This sequence encodes CASSLTIYF.

The V call is TRBV28, the J call TRBJ2-6; 11 bases align to TRBD1. J was trimmed by 1 base and V by 6 bases; bases with no gene match: 11. The CDR3 loop spans 19 amino acids. Germline CDR1 reads MDHEN; CDR2 reads SYDVKM. This CDR3 is CASRAERGTGGSGANVLTF. The CDR3, as DNA: TGTGCCAGCAGAGCTGAACGGGGGACAGGGGGTTCTGGGGCCAACGTCCTGACTTTC.

This clone came up a few times. This chain uses TRBV7-2 with TRBJ1-2, with D hard to call. The V gene lost 1 base and the J gene lost 7 bases, with 7 bases spanning the gap. Germline CDR1 and CDR2: SGHTA and FQGNSA. CDR3 length: 12 residues. This CDR3 is CASSLVMAGYTF. CDR3 DNA: TGTGCCAGCAGCTTAGTAATGGCTGGCTACACCTTC.

The chain employs TRBV5-4 and TRBJ1-6, with TRBD1 matching over 7 bases. CDR3 length: 14 amino acids. CDR1 is SGHNT, CDR2 YYREEE, per germline (reference sequence). V dropped 4 bases and J dropped 9; count of bases not matched to a gene: 7. CDR3 region: CASSRQGSSSPLHF. The DNA for the CDR3 is TGTGCCAGCAGCCGACAGGGTAGTAGTTCACCCCTCCACTTT. The full variable domain, with the rest looked up from reference TRBV5-4 and TRBJ1-6, is ETGVTQSPTHLIKTRGQQVTLRCSSQSGHNTVSWYQQALGQGPQFIFQYYREEENGRGNFPPRFSGLQFPNYSSELNVNALELDDSALYLCASSRQGSSSPLHFGNGTRLTVT.

This clone was recorded only once. The rearrangement joins TRBV6-6 to TRBJ1-5; D is unresolved. V was shortened by 5 bases and J by 7 bases, with 18 bases between the two germline ends. Germline loops: CDR1 MNHNY, CDR2 SVGAGI (reference sequence). The CDR3 spans 15 residues. CDR3 protein: CASSPRGMGRQPQHF. CDR3 sequence (DNA): TGTGCCAGCAGTCCCCGGGGAATGGGCCGCCAGCCCCAGCATTTT.

The J gene is TRBJ1-1, the V gene TRBV28; D remains ambiguous. V was clipped by 8 bases and J by 0 bases, with 10 bases between them. The length of the CDR3 is 13 residues. Germline V gives CDR1 MDHEN, CDR2 SYDVKM. CDR3 bases: TGTGCCAGCGGGCAGCCCATGAACACTGAAGCTTTCTTT. It translates to CASGQPMNTEAFF.

This chain uses TRBV6-1 with TRBJ2-1; tentative D call: TRBD2 (6 bases). V gave up 2 bases and J gave up 10 bases, with 18 bases separating them. The CDR3 consists of 15 residues. Germline lookup yields CDR1 MNHNS and CDR2 SASEGT. The CDR3 nucleotides are TGTGCCAGCAGTGAAACTACGGGAGCTGTAGGGGAGCAGTTCTTC. The encoded protein is CASSETTGAVGEQFF.

CDR3 sequence: CASSGYQGTEAFF. As DNA, the CDR3 is TGTGCCAGCAGCGGTTATCAGGGGACTGAAGCTTTCTTT. J is TRBJ1-1 and V is TRBV2; the D gene is possibly TRBD1 (6 bases). The germline V gene encodes CDR1 SNHLY and CDR2 FYNNEI. This CDR3 comprises 13 residues. V was cut by 6 bases and J by 5 bases, with 13 bases left in between.

The chain links TRBV28 to TRBJ1-5, with 7 positions matching TRBD1. Germline CDR1 reads MDHEN; CDR2 reads SYDVKM. V was pared by 6 bases and J by 7 bases, with 9 bases of the junction left unmatched. CDR3 length equals 14 residues. CDR3 amino acids: CASRVGGGRQPQHF. CDR3 nucleotide sequence: TGTGCCAGCAGAGTAGGAGGGGGCAGGCAGCCCCAGCATTTT. The full variable domain, completed using reference TRBV28 and TRBJ1-5, is DVKVTQSSRYLVKRTGEKVFLECVQDMDHENMFWYRQDPGLGLRLIYFSYDVKMKEKGDIPEGYSVSREKKERFSLILESASTNQTSMYLCASRVGGGRQPQHFGDGTRLSIL.

The chain joins TRBV3-1 (or the pseudogene TRBV3-2) to TRBJ2-1; tentatively, D is TRBD2 (6 bases). CDR1 and CDR2 (germline): LGHDT, YNNKEL (reference sequence). This CDR3 has 16 amino acids. V was pared by 0 bases and J by 2 bases, with 11 bases between. The CDR3 region is CASSQDGGTPYNEQFF. CDR3 in DNA: TGTGCCAGCAGCCAAGATGGCGGGACTCCCTACAATGAGCAGTTCTTC.

The chain has TRBV6-1 and TRBJ1-5, with TRBD1 matching 10 bases. Germline V gene lookup returns CDR1 MNHNS and CDR2 SASEGT. Trimming took 4 bases from V and 1 from J; bases not matched to a gene: 4. CDR3 length: 16 residues. CDR3: CASSVAGQGSNQPQHF. CDR3 in DNA: TGTGCCAGCAGTGTCGCGGGACAGGGGAGCAATCAGCCCCAGCATTTT.

This chain links TRBV2 with TRBJ2-7; 8 bases fit TRBD2. The CDR3 is made up of 15 amino acids. In germline, CDR1 is SNHLY, CDR2 FYNNEI. The V segment lost 7 bases and the J segment 5 bases; nucleotides outside the gene matches: 13. In DNA form, the CDR3 reads TGTGCCAGCATCGGGACTAGGCGGGCCAAGGACGAGCAGTACTTC. It is translated as CASIGTRRAKDEQYF.

This clone was seen more than once but under ten times. The V gene is TRBV30, the J gene TRBJ2-3, with 10 bases identical to TRBD2. V was pared by 2 bases and J by 2 bases, with 13 bases of the junction left unmatched. The germline CDR1 and CDR2 sequences are GTSNPN and SVGIG (reference sequence). The CDR3 loop spans 18 amino acids. This chain's CDR3 is CAWSSWRSAGGNTDTQYF. The CDR3 nucleotides are TGTGCCTGGAGTAGTTGGCGGTCAGCGGGGGGGAACACAGATACGCAGTATTTT.

The V and J genes are TRBV3-1 (or the pseudogene TRBV3-2) and TRBJ1-5; D is unclear. Per the germline V gene, CDR1 is LGHDT and CDR2 is YNNKEL (reference sequence). The CDR3 runs 14 residues. The V gene lost 0 bases and the J gene lost 4 bases, with 7 bases spanning the gap. CDR3 nucleotides: TGTGCCAGCAGCCAAGATGGGCCGAATCAGCCCCAGCATTTT. Its protein product is CASSQDGPNQPQHF.

The chain carries TRBV3-1 (or the pseudogene TRBV3-2) and TRBJ1-2; D perhaps matches TRBD1 (5 bases). Germline CDR1 and CDR2: LGHDT and YNNKEL (reference sequence). The CDR3 covers 12 residues. V was shortened by 1 base and J by 8 bases, with 8 bases between the two germline ends. This CDR3 reads CASSQAAGGYTF. The CDR3 DNA reads as TGTGCCAGCAGCCAAGCGGCAGGGGGCTACACCTTC.

The chain is built from TRBV5-1 and TRBJ2-5, with D unclear. The CDR3 contains 15 residues. Germline CDR1 and CDR2: SGHRS and YFSETQ. Between the trimmed V and J ends, which lost 1 base and 5 bases, there was a span of 15 bases. The CDR3 sequence is CASSLIPASGETQYF. CDR3 in DNA: TGCGCCAGCAGCTTGATACCCGCGTCCGGGGAGACCCAGTACTTC.

This rearrangement joins TRBV19 to TRBJ2-5; no firm D call. CDR3 length equals 13 residues. From germline, CDR1 is LNHDA and CDR2 SQIVND (reference sequence). V was cut by 3 bases and J by 3 bases, with 8 bases left in between. CDR3 DNA: TGTGCCAGTAGTATTAGCCTCGAAGAGACCCAGTACTTC. Protein: CASSISLEETQYF.

The V gene is TRBV19, the J gene TRBJ2-1; 12 bases are shared with TRBD2. After removal of 4 bases from V and 4 bases from J, the junction contained 2 bases not matched to a gene. The CDR3 is 15 residues long. CDR1 and CDR2 from the germline V gene are LNHDA and SQIVND (reference sequence). CDR3 bases: TGTGCCAGTAGTACTAGCGGGGGGGTATACAATGAGCAGTTCTTC. Its translation: CASSTSGGVYNEQFF. The whole variable domain, remainder taken from reference TRBV19 and TRBJ2-1, is DGGITQSPKYLFRKEGQNVTLSCEQNLNHDAMYWYRQDPGQGLRLIYYSQIVNDFQKGDIAEGYSVSREKKESFPLTVTSAQKNPTAFYLCASSTSGGVYNEQFFGPGTRLTVL.